A single sample is the source of the 16 T cell receptor beta chains below, sequenced in a study of T cell repertoires in cytomegalovirus infection. A single record per CDR3 protein comes from TCRdb applying MiXCR to the reads. The data show some 230,000 distinct CDR3 sequences, roughly 22% seen once. The sequencing input was CD8+ T cells from PBMCs. These TCRs come from a human donor in good health (CMV status not recorded). Some clones in this sample may be carry-over from other donors' samples.

This clonotype occurred many times. The V and J genes are TRBV4-1 and TRBJ1-6; D gene ambiguous. CDR1 is MGHRA and CDR2 is YSYEKL in the germline V gene. Trimming took off 0 bases at V and 6 bases at J, with 15 bases between the two ends. The CDR3 consists of 17 residues. The CDR3 spells CASSQDWANRFNSPLHF. In DNA, the CDR3 is TGCGCCAGCAGCCAAGATTGGGCGAATCGGTTTAATTCACCCCTCCACTTT.

The rearrangement links TRBV2 to TRBJ1-4; D unresolved. The length of the CDR3 is 15 residues. Germline CDR1 is SNHLY and CDR2 is FYNNEI. V lost 1 base and J 4 bases, leaving 10 bases between the germline ends. In DNA form, the CDR3 reads TGTGCCAGCAGTGAAGGTGCACTGAATAATGAAAAACTGTTTTTT. This sequence encodes CASSEGALNNEKLFF. The full variable domain, with the rest looked up from reference TRBV2 and TRBJ1-4, is EPEVTQTPSHQVTQMGQEVILRCVPISNHLYFYWYRQILGQKVEFLVSFYNNEISEKSEIFDDQFSVERPDGSNFTLKIRSTKLEDSAMYFCASSEGALNNEKLFFGSGTQLSVL.

The table lists this clonotype with many counts. V and J are TRBV7-2 and TRBJ2-1, with 9 nucleotides matching TRBD2. After removal of 1 base from V and 7 bases from J, the junction contained 8 bases not matched to a gene. This CDR3 comprises 16 residues. The germline CDR1 and CDR2 sequences are SGHTA and FQGNSA. CDR3 sequence: CASSLGIAGAWNEQFF. The CDR3 DNA sequence: TGTGCCAGCAGCTTAGGAATAGCGGGAGCCTGGAATGAGCAGTTCTTC. The entire variable domain, with the rest obtained from reference TRBV7-2 and TRBJ2-1, is as follows: GAGVSQSPSNKVTEKGKDVELRCDPISGHTALYWYRQSLGQGLEFLIYFQGNSAPDKSGLPSDRFSAERTGGSVSTLTIQRTQQEDSAVYLCASSLGIAGAWNEQFFGPGTRLTVL.

This chain joins TRBV5-5 and TRBJ1-2; D is ambiguous. Trimming took off 5 bases at V and 3 bases at J, with 14 bases between the two ends. The CDR3 consists of 14 residues. From germline, CDR1 is SGHKS and CDR2 YYEKEE (reference sequence). The CDR3 DNA sequence: TGTGCCAGCAGGTCAACTTCGGGGTACTATGGCTACACCTTC. It yields the protein CASRSTSGYYGYTF.

V gene TRBV29-1 combines with J gene TRBJ1-2; 10 positions agree with TRBD1. The CDR3 is 13 residues long. From germline, CDR1 is SQVTM and CDR2 ANQGSEA. J was trimmed by 9 bases and V by 2 bases; bases with no gene match: 6. The DNA for the CDR3 is TGCAGCGTTGAATTTGACAGGGGGCATAGCTACACCTTC. It is translated as CSVEFDRGHSYTF.

This clonotype was seen many times. The chain couples TRBV7-6 to TRBJ2-3; the match to TRBD2 covers 11 bases. Germline V gives CDR1 SGHVS, CDR2 FNYEAQ. The CDR3 loop spans 18 amino acids. V lost 0 bases to trimming and J lost 2 bases; unmatched junction nucleotides: 7. The DNA for the CDR3 is TGTGCCAGCAGCTTAGCCGGAGGGGGACTAGCGGACACAGATACGCAGTATTTT. Its protein is CASSLAGGGLADTDTQYF.

This clonotype appeared many times. The chain carries TRBV5-4 and TRBJ1-2, with D possibly being TRBD1 (6 bases). Looked up from germline, CDR1 is SGHNT and CDR2 is YYREEE (reference sequence). The CDR3 loop spans 17 amino acids. The V end was cut by 4 bases, the J end by 3 bases, with 22 bases between. The CDR3 protein is CASSPRRTQGLDYGYTF. DNA of the CDR3: TGTGCCAGCAGCCCCCGCCGCACACAGGGATTAGACTATGGCTACACCTTC.

The chain has TRBV6-5 and TRBJ1-2; no reliable D call. From germline, CDR1 is MNHEY and CDR2 SVGAGI. Trimming took 0 bases from V and 5 from J, leaving 10 bases between them. The CDR3 extends over 14 amino acids. The CDR3 loop is CASSYSAPGYGYTF. The DNA for the CDR3 is TGTGCCAGCAGTTACTCGGCCCCGGGGTATGGCTACACCTTC.

The gene calls are TRBV27 and TRBJ2-5, with 8 positions matching TRBD2. V was clipped by 6 bases and J by 5 bases; unmatched bases: 5. Germline V CDR1 and CDR2: MNHEY, SMNVEV (reference sequence). This CDR3 contains 13 residues. CDR3 DNA: TGTGCCAGCAGGCTCGGGGGGGCGGAGACCCAGTACTTC. Translation gives CASRLGGAETQYF.

This clonotype has just a few counts. The CDR3 is CASSDGTGGNEQFF. The CDR3 DNA follows: TGTGCCAGCAGTGACGGGACAGGAGGCAATGAGCAGTTCTTC. The V gene is TRBV2, the J gene TRBJ2-1; 8 bases map to TRBD1. J lost 6 bases, V lost 3 bases, and 4 bases had no gene match. This CDR3 contains 14 residues. Germline assignment: CDR1 SNHLY and CDR2 FYNNEI.

This clonotype was seen more than once but under ten times. The chain recombines TRBV12-3 or TRBV12-4 with TRBJ2-2; 7 nucleotides match TRBD1. The CDR3 is 13 residues long. V shed 9 bases, J shed 5 bases, and the junction held 6 bases outside the gene matches. CDR3 DNA sequence: TGTGCCAGTAGACAGGGATGGACCGGGGAGCTGTTTTTT. This sequence encodes CASRQGWTGELFF.

This clonotype was observed a handful of times. V is TRBV28 and J is TRBJ1-6; D not resolved. Trimming took 3 bases from V and 10 from J, leaving 13 bases between them. This CDR3 region has 14 residues. In germline, CDR1 is MDHEN, CDR2 SYDVKM. The CDR3 spells CASSFPPPGSPLHF. The DNA for the CDR3 is TGTGCCAGCAGTTTCCCCCCCCCGGGGTCACCCCTCCACTTT.

This clonotype appeared many times. The chain uses TRBV7-9 and TRBJ1-5; D gene unclear. This CDR3 contains 15 residues. With 0 bases removed from V and 5 bases from J, the gap between germline ends came to 11 bases. Germline assignment: CDR1 SEHNR and CDR2 FQNEAQ (reference sequence). CDR3 amino acids: CASSLAAGKDQPQHF. CDR3 in DNA: TGTGCCAGCAGCTTAGCAGCTGGGAAGGATCAGCCCCAGCATTTT.

This clonotype showed up many times. J is TRBJ2-1 and V is TRBV5-1; no clear D. Deletions cut 3 bases from V and 0 bases from J, with 13 bases between. This CDR3 is 16 amino acids long. CDR1 is SGHRS and CDR2 is YFSETQ in the germline V gene. CDR3 amino acids: CASSSARPGSYNEQFF. The CDR3 DNA sequence: TGCGCCAGCAGCTCAGCCCGCCCGGGCTCCTACAATGAGCAGTTCTTC.

This chain joins TRBV28 and TRBJ1-5; perhaps TRBD1 as D (6 bases). The CDR3 spans 13 residues. Germline-derived CDR1 and CDR2 are MDHEN and SYDVKM. Trimming left V 6 bases short and J 6 bases short, with 12 bases between. The CDR3 DNA is TGTGCCAGCAGAAACAGGGACTCTCAGCCCCAGCATTTT. Its translation: CASRNRDSQPQHF.

This clonotype showed up many times. V usage is TRBV7-9 and J usage is TRBJ2-5; maybe TRBD1 (5 bases). Trimming took 1 base from V and 5 from J, leaving 11 bases between them. Germline V gene data show CDR1 as SEHNR and CDR2 as FQNEAQ (reference sequence). This CDR3 spans 14 amino acids. The chain's CDR3 is CASSLVQGSETQYF. The CDR3 bases are TGTGCCAGCAGCTTAGTTCAGGGAAGCGAGACCCAGTACTTC.